This TCR beta chain was observed in a study of T cells in Graves' hyperthyroidism and ophthalmopathy. As for the study in general: The blood sample was taken at first diagnosis, before treatment began.

RNA transcripts served as the template for amplifying TCR beta CDR3 regions. A first-round RT-PCR of the TCR CDR3 used the HTBI primer set. One entry per CDR3 protein results from TCRdb running MiXCR on the multiplex PCR reads. Of around 380,000 distinct CDR3 sequences detected, about 14% appear once; the ten largest clones hold roughly 20%. Disease duration under 2 months; hyperthyroidism patients were aged 18 to 65. Preceding any ophthalmopathy symptoms, the blood sample dates from first hyperthyroidism diagnosis. The source of this sequence is a man between 25 and 39 years old with Graves' hyperthyroidism that later progressed to Graves' ophthalmopathy. The sequenced sample consisted of blood.

The CDR3 loop is CASSPRQGVSYTF. CDR3 bases: TGTGCCAGCAGTCCTCGACAGGGGGTTAGCTACACCTTC. This chain joins TRBV12-3 or TRBV12-4 and TRBJ1-2; 9 nucleotides match TRBD1. Losses at the gene ends were 5 bases for V and 9 bases for J; bases not matched to a gene: 7. CDR3 length: 13 residues.